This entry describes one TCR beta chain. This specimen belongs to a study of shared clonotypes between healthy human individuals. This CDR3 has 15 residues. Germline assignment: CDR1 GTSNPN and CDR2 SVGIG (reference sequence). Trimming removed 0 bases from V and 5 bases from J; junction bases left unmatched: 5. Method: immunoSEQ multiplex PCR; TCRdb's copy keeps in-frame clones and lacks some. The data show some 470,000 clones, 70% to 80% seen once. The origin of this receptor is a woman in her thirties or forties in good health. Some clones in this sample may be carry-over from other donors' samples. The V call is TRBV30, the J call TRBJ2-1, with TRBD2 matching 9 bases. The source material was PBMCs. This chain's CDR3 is CAWSVGASGNNEQFF. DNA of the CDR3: TGTGCCTGGAGTGTAGGAGCTAGCGGGAACAATGAGCAGTTCTTC.